These T cell receptor beta chains were read from a single sample in a study of T cells in localized non-small cell lung cancer. Repertoires were generated with immunoSEQ multiplex PCR, while TCRdb's copy carries only in-frame clones and drops some. Of several thousand clones in the sample, roughly 37% were seen once. Sequenced here: lung tumor tissue, sampled before any cancer treatment. Receptor source: a woman aged 35-70 years with stage I lung adenocarcinoma. Both conserved end residues are part of each CDR3. D genes are given only for firm matches. Part of the rows lack a size; the others show once, few, many or a class for expanded clones.

j_call d_call clone_size v_call cdr3_nt cdr3_aa
TRBJ2-1 NA NA TRBV11-3 TGTGCCAGCAGCTGGAGCAGGCAGCTCAATGAGCAGTTCTTC CASSWSRQLNEQFF
TRBJ1-1 NA few TRBV11-3 TGTGCCAGCAGCTCCCAAGCAGGGGTGAGTGGCACTGAAGCTTTCTTT CASSSQAGVSGTEAFF
TRBJ1-2 TRBD1 NA TRBV19 TGTGCCAGCCTTGACCGGGACAGGCCTTTCTATGGCTACACCTTC CASLDRDRPFYGYTF
TRBJ2-1 NA NA TRBV19 TGTGCCAGTACCCTTGCCAATGAGCAGTTCTTC CASTLANEQFF
TRBJ1-3 NA NA TRBV9 TGTGCCAGCAGTAACAGATCCCGGAACTCTGGAAACACCATATATTTT CASSNRSRNSGNTIYF
TRBJ1-3 NA few TRBV10-3 TGTGCCATCAGTGAGGGGAACAGCCGGTCTGGAAACACCATATATTTT CAISEGNSRSGNTIYF
TRBJ2-5 NA NA TRBV28 TGTGCGAGCAGAACTAGCCGGGAGACCCAGTACTTC CASRTSRETQYF
TRBJ2-1 TRBD2 NA TRBV29-1 TGCAGCGTTGACCCCGTGCCGGGACTAGAGGCGGGCTACAATGAGCAGTTCTTC CSVDPVPGLEAGYNEQFF
TRBJ1-2 TRBD1 few TRBV6-8 TGTGCCAGCAGAGGACAGGGCCGTGGCGGCTACACCTTC CASRGQGRGGYTF
TRBJ2-1 TRBD2 NA TRBV11-3 TGTGCCAGCAGCCCGACCGGACTAGCGGGAACATCGCAGTTCTTC CASSPTGLAGTSQFF
TRBJ1-2 TRBD1 few TRBV9 TGTGCCAGCAGGGAAGGGGGCCGCTATGGCTACACCTTC CASREGGRYGYTF
TRBJ2-2 TRBD1 NA TRBV30 TGTGCCTGGATCAAGGGGGCAAACACCGGGGAGCTGTTTTTT CAWIKGANTGELFF
TRBJ2-1 NA few TRBV11-3 TGTGCCAGCAGCTTGGCGGGACCCTACAATGAGCAGTTCTTC CASSLAGPYNEQFF
TRBJ2-3 TRBD2 NA TRBV18 TGTGCCAGCTCACCTACTAGCGGCTCAGATACGCAGTATTTT CASSPTSGSDTQYF
TRBJ2-2 NA NA TRBV28 TGTGCCAGCAGTTTCCAGGGATGGGACACCGGGGAGCTGTTTTTT CASSFQGWDTGELFF
TRBJ2-4 TRBD1 NA TRBV25-1 TGTGCCAGCAGTGACCGCGGACAGGGGGAAACCAAAAACATTCAGTACTTC CASSDRGQGETKNIQYF
TRBJ1-1 TRBD1 NA TRBV15 TGTGCCACCAGCAGATCGAGGGGACAGGGGGAAGCTTTCTTT CATSRSRGQGEAFF
TRBJ2-3 NA NA TRBV5-1 TGCGCCAGCAGCTTGGCGGGGGGCAGATACGATACGCAGTATTTT CASSLAGGRYDTQYF
TRBJ2-5 NA NA TRBV11-3 TGTGCCAGCAGCTTAGGCTACCCGTACCAAGAGACCCAGTACTTC CASSLGYPYQETQYF
TRBJ1-5 NA NA TRBV6-8 TGTGCCAGCAGTTTTCAGGGGAGCAATCAGCCCCAGCATTTT CASSFQGSNQPQHF
TRBJ2-5 TRBD2 NA TRBV11-3 TGTGCCAGCAGCCGCGGGGGGGCAGGGTATGAGACCCAGTACTTC CASSRGGAGYETQYF
TRBJ1-2 NA medium-sized TRBV11-3 TGTGCCAGCAGCCCACCGGCGAAATATTATGGCTACACCTTC CASSPPAKYYGYTF
TRBJ1-5 NA few TRBV6-8 TGTGCCAGCAGTTACGAGTCAGCGGGCAATCAGCCCCAGCATTTT CASSYESAGNQPQHF
TRBJ2-7 NA once TRBV29-1 TGCAGCGGCCAGACCAGTTTTAGGGGCGAGCAGTACTTC CSGQTSFRGEQYF
TRBJ2-7 TRBD1 NA TRBV5-1 TGCGCCAGCAGCTTGGGGACAGGGGTAAGGGAGCAGTACTTC CASSLGTGVREQYF
TRBJ2-7 TRBD1 NA TRBV11-1 TGTGCCAGCAGCTTAACCCCAGGGGGACAGGGGCTCGGCGAGCAGTACTTC CASSLTPGGQGLGEQYF
TRBJ1-1 NA NA TRBV6-8 TGTGCCAGCTCCCCCCAGGCTGGGGATATTGGAGCTTTCTTT CASSPQAGDIGAFF
TRBJ1-1 NA NA TRBV30 TGTGCCTGGAGCTGGGCAGATAAAGCTTTCTTT CAWSWADKAFF
TRBJ2-5 TRBD2 few TRBV4-1 TGCGCCAGCAGCCAAGGAGTGGTGGTAGCGGGAGAGACCCAGTACTTC CASSQGVVVAGETQYF
TRBJ1-5 NA NA TRBV6-8 TGTGCCAGCAGTTACAGGGAAAGCAATCAGCCCCAGCATTTT CASSYRESNQPQHF
TRBJ2-7 NA once TRBV14 TGTGCCAGCAGCCAGGCGGCAGCGGGACAACAAAGTCAGTACTTC CASSQAAAGQQSQYF
TRBJ1-1 NA NA TRBV30 TGTGCCTGGAGTGTTGAAGGCGGAGCTTTCTTT CAWSVEGGAFF
TRBJ2-5 NA medium-sized TRBV11-3 TGTGCCAGCAGCTTAGACACACAGGGTGTTGGAGAGACCCAGTACTTC CASSLDTQGVGETQYF
TRBJ2-7 TRBD1 medium-sized TRBV11-3 TGTGCCAGCACCCCGGGACAGGGATCCTACGAGCAGTACTTC CASTPGQGSYEQYF
TRBJ2-3 TRBD2 NA TRBV28 TGTGCCAGCACATGGGACTACCTCGATACGCAGTATTTT CASTWDYLDTQYF
TRBJ2-7 NA NA TRBV28 TGTGCCAGCAGTTTCGCTGACGGCTACGAGCAGTACTTC CASSFADGYEQYF
TRBJ1-2 TRBD1 few TRBV6-8 TGTGCCATCAGCGGACAGGTAAACTATGGCTACACCTTC CAISGQVNYGYTF
TRBJ2-3 TRBD2 medium-sized TRBV9 TGTGCCAGCAGCTTCCGGATGGGAACGACTACAGCGGGAGCAGATACGCAGTATTTT CASSFRMGTTTAGADTQYF
TRBJ1-2 TRBD1 few TRBV28 TGTGCCAGCAGCCCATTGGGACAGGGCTTCGGCTACACCTTC CASSPLGQGFGYTF
TRBJ1-2 TRBD1 few TRBV25-1 TGTGCCAGCGGGGAACAGGGGTCCTATGGCTACACCTTC CASGEQGSYGYTF
TRBJ1-3 TRBD1 NA TRBV19 TGTGCCAGTAGTCTCCGGGACAGTGGAGACACCATATATTTT CASSLRDSGDTIYF
TRBJ2-3 NA NA TRBV19 TGTGCCAGTACAAATGGGCAGGCCACAGATACGCAGTATTTT CASTNGQATDTQYF
TRBJ2-7 TRBD1 NA TRBV19 TGTGCCAGTGTACCCGGGACAGGGGGCTTCTACGAGCAGTACTTC CASVPGTGGFYEQYF
TRBJ2-1 TRBD2 NA TRBV6-8 TGTGCCAGCACAGCGGGAGGGCCCCGGAATGAGCAGTTCTTC CASTAGGPRNEQFF
TRBJ2-7 NA NA TRBV19 TGTGCCAGTAGTCTGGACCTTTTTTGCTACTTC CASSLDLFCYF
TRBJ2-7 NA NA TRBV6-8 TGTGCCATCCGCGGACAGCGGAGCTCCTACGAGCAGTACTTC CAIRGQRSSYEQYF
TRBJ2-3 TRBD2 NA TRBV15 TGTGCCACCAGTAGCGGGAGTGCTAGCACAGATACGCAGTATTTT CATSSGSASTDTQYF
TRBJ2-1 NA medium-sized TRBV6-8 TGTGCCAGCAGTGCAGTAGGGGAGTCAGAGCAGTTCTTC CASSAVGESEQFF
TRBJ1-4 NA few TRBV5-1 TGCGCCAGCAGGTCGTACAGGGCGGAAGGAATTAATGAAAAACTGTTTTTT CASRSYRAEGINEKLFF
TRBJ2-5 NA NA TRBV25-1 TGTGCCAGCAGTGAACCCGGGCCCACTCGGGAGACCCAGTACTTC CASSEPGPTRETQYF
TRBJ2-5 TRBD2 NA TRBV19 TGTGCCAGTACAGTAGCGGGAGGGGAAGAGACCCAGTACTTC CASTVAGGEETQYF
TRBJ1-2 TRBD1 NA TRBV19 TGTGCCAGTAGTACCTTCGGACAGGGGCGTACCTATGGCTACACCTTC CASSTFGQGRTYGYTF
TRBJ2-3 NA NA TRBV28 TGTGCCAGCAGTAGTGGTGGGGCCAAAGATACGCAGTATTTT CASSSGGAKDTQYF
TRBJ1-2 NA NA TRBV19 TGTGCCAGTAGTAGGAGGGGTGGCTATGGCTACACCTTC CASSRRGGYGYTF
TRBJ1-1 NA NA TRBV19 TGTGCCAGTAGGGGGAACCAGGACACTGAAGCTTTCTTT CASRGNQDTEAFF
TRBJ1-3 NA NA TRBV6-8 TGTGCCAGCCTCGGCTCTGGAAACACCATATATTTT CASLGSGNTIYF
TRBJ2-7 NA NA TRBV6-8 TGTGCCAGCAGTTACTCTCCTGGACCGAGCCAGTACTTC CASSYSPGPSQYF
TRBJ1-2 NA NA TRBV9 TGTGCCAGCAGCGTACCAGGGACTGGCTACACCTTC CASSVPGTGYTF
TRBJ2-3 NA NA TRBV11-1 TGTGCCAGCAGCTCCCCCGTCGGTTCAGATACGCAGTATTTT CASSSPVGSDTQYF
TRBJ1-1 NA NA TRBV30 TGTGCCTGGAGTGTATTGGGGTTGGGGGACACTGAAGCTTTCTTT CAWSVLGLGDTEAFF